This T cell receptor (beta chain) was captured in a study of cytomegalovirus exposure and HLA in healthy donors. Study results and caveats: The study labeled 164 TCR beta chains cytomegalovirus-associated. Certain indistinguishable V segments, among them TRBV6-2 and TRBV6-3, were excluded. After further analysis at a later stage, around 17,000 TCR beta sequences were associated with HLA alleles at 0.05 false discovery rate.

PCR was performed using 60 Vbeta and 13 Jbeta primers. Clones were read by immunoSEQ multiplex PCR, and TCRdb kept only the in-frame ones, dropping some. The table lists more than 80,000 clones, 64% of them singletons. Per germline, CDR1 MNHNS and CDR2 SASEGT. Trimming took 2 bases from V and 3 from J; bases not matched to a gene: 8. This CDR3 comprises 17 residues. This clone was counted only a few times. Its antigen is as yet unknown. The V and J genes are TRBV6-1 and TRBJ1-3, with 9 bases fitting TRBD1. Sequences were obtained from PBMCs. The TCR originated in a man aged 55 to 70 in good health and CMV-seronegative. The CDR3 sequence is CASSETHRTGVGNTIYF. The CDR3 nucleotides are TGTGCCAGCAGTGAAACCCACCGGACAGGGGTTGGAAACACCATATATTTT.